This T cell receptor beta chain was observed in a study of cytomegalovirus exposure and HLA in healthy donors. TCRdb's table, derived via immunoSEQ multiplex PCR, lists solely in-frame clones and lacks some. The top ten clones hold about an eighth of a sample with 190,000 or so clones, 84% of them seen once. CDR1 and CDR2 from the germline V gene are LGHNA and YNFKEQ. Unmatched junction bases numbered 9, after V lost 0 bases and J lost 5 bases. This CDR3 has 17 amino acids. This receptor was identified in a woman between 25 and 40 years old in good health and CMV-seropositive. This chain joins TRBV4-2 and TRBJ2-2, with 7 bases fitting TRBD1. The sequenced sample consisted of PBMCs. The CDR3 loop is CASSQEVLDRRTGELFF. The CDR3 region has the DNA TGTGCCAGCAGCCAAGAAGTGTTGGACAGGAGGACCGGGGAGCTGTTTTTT.